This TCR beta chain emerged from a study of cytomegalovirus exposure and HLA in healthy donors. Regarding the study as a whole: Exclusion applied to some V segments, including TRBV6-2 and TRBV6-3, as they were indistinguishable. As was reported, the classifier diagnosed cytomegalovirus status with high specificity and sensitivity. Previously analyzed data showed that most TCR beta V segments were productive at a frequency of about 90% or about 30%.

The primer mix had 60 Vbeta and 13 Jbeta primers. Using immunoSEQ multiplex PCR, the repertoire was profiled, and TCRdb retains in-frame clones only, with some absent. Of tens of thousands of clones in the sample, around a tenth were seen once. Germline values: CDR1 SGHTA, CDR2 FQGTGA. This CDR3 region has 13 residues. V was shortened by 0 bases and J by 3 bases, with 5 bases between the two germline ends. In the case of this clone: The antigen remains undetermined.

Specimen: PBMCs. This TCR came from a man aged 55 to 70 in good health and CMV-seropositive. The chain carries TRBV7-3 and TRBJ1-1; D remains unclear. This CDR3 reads CASSLTRDTEAFF. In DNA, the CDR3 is TGTGCCAGCAGCTTAACAAGAGACACTGAAGCTTTCTTT.